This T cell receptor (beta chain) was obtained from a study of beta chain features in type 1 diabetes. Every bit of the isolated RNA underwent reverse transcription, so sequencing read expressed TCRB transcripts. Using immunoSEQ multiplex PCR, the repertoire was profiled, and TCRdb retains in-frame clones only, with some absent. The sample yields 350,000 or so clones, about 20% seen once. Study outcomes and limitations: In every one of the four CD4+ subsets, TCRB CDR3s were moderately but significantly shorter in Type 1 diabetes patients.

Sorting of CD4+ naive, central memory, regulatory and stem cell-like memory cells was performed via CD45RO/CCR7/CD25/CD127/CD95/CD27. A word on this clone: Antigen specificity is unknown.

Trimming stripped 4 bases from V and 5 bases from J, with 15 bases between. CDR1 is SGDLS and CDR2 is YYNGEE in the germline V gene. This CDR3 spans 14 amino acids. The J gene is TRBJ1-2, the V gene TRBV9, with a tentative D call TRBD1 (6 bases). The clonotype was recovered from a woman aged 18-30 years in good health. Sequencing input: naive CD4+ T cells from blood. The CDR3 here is CASSQGQWEYGYTF. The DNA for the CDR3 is TGTGCCAGCAGCCAGGGGCAATGGGAATATGGCTACACCTTC.